The rows below give T cell receptor beta chains drawn from one sample of a study of CD8+ T cells in alopecia areata. Sequenced by immunoSEQ multiplex PCR; TCRdb stores in-frame clones only, minus some. The sample carries fewer than 250,000 clones, about 40% recorded once. This specimen consisted of CD4+ T cells sorted from blood, obtained between weeks 36 and 40, from a patient treated with tofacitinib. These receptors were obtained from a human donor with alopecia areata. Both conserved end residues are part of each CDR3. D genes are given only for firm matches. Clone size is stated in some rows and not others, as once, few, many or a class when expanded.

D gene,J gene,V gene,clone size,CDR3 DNA,CDR3 protein
TRBD1,TRBJ1-2,TRBV11-2,.,TGTGCCAGCAGCTTCGGAGGGGGCTACTATGGCTACACCTTC,CASSFGGGYYGYTF
.,TRBJ1-1,TRBV19,.,TGTGCCAGTAGTATGGGAAAAGCCCGATGGGGCACTGAAGCTTTCTTT,CASSMGKARWGTEAFF
.,TRBJ1-3,TRBV30,.,TGTGCCTGGAGTGGGGGGGGAGGCGGAAACACCATATATTTT,CAWSGGGGGNTIYF
.,TRBJ2-7,TRBV25-1,few,TGTGCCAGCACCCCCGGGGGAGCCTCCTACGAGCAGTACTTC,CASTPGGASYEQYF
.,TRBJ1-5,TRBV7-9,few,TGTGCCAGCAGCTTCCCTTATCAGCCCCAGCATTTT,CASSFPYQPQHF
.,TRBJ1-1,TRBV29-1,few,TGCAGCGTTGCAGTGTATACGAACACTGAAGCTTTCTTT,CSVAVYTNTEAFF
TRBD2,TRBJ2-7,TRBV27,.,TGTGCCAGCCGACGAGCGGGAGGGCGGTACGAGCAGTACTTC,CASRRAGGRYEQYF
.,TRBJ2-2,TRBV19,.,TGTGCCAGTACCCCCGGACACACGAACACCGGGGAGCTGTTTTTT,CASTPGHTNTGELFF
TRBD2,TRBJ2-6,TRBV25-1,few,TGTGCCAGCAGTGAATACGCTAGCGGGAGCGCTGGGGCCAACGTCCTGACTTTC,CASSEYASGSAGANVLTF
.,TRBJ2-2,TRBV11-2,.,TGTGCCAGCAGTTCGGGAATCGCGAACACCGGGGAGCTGTTTTTT,CASSSGIANTGELFF
TRBD1,TRBJ2-4,TRBV27,.,TGTGCCAGCAGTGGCCACAGGGGGATGGTGGACATTCAGTACTTC,CASSGHRGMVDIQYF
.,TRBJ2-3,TRBV28,few,TGTGCCAGCAGTCCCCTTCCACCGGCAGATACGCAGTATTTT,CASSPLPPADTQYF
TRBD2,TRBJ2-7,TRBV27,.,TGTGCCACCGCCGTGGTAGCGGGGACCTACGAGCAGTACTTC,CATAVVAGTYEQYF
.,TRBJ1-2,TRBV28,.,TGTGCCAGCAGTTTTAACAGTCGAACTAACTATGGCTACACCTTC,CASSFNSRTNYGYTF
TRBD2,TRBJ2-1,TRBV5-1,.,TGCGCCAGCAGCTCCGGACGGGGGGTGGGCTCTAATGAGCAGTTCTTC,CASSSGRGVGSNEQFF